These 6 T cell receptor beta chains came from one sample sequenced in a study of control samples from healthy donors and cancer patients. Profiling relied on immunoSEQ multiplex PCR, and the TCRdb table lists in-frame clones only, not all of them. The sample carries around 180,000 clones, approximately 92% recorded once. Source material: blood. The receptors originated from a woman aged 40-49 years in good health.

The chain combines TRBV19 with TRBJ1-6; D remains unclear. Germline CDR1 and CDR2: LNHDA and SQIVND (reference sequence). Trimming left V 1 base short and J 7 bases short, with 11 bases between. The CDR3 runs 15 residues. The CDR3: CASSIALGGNSPLHF. The CDR3 region has the DNA TGTGCCAGTAGTATAGCCCTCGGTGGGAATTCACCCCTCCACTTT. The complete variable domain, with remaining parts taken from reference TRBV19 and TRBJ1-6, reads DGGITQSPKYLFRKEGQNVTLSCEQNLNHDAMYWYRQDPGQGLRLIYYSQIVNDFQKGDIAEGYSVSREKKESFPLTVTSAQKNPTAFYLCASSIALGGNSPLHFGNGTRLTVT.

The rearrangement links TRBV6-4 to TRBJ1-1; D call uncertain. Germline loops: CDR1 MRHNA, CDR2 SNTAGT. The V and J ends lost 3 bases and 10 bases respectively, with 18 bases between them. The CDR3 runs 14 residues. CDR3 sequence (DNA): TGTGCCAGCAGTGAATTTGACGGAGCCATGACAGCTTTCTTT. Encoded protein: CASSEFDGAMTAFF.

V gene TRBV19 combines with J gene TRBJ1-1; unclear D gene. CDR3 length equals 11 residues. Germline V gives CDR1 LNHDA, CDR2 SQIVND (reference sequence). Trimming removed 5 bases from V and 3 bases from J, with 4 bases in between. CDR3 coding DNA: TGTGCCAGTAGTGTCTACACTGAAGCTTTCTTT. This sequence encodes CASSVYTEAFF.

The chain carries TRBV15 and TRBJ2-3; D perhaps matches TRBD2 (6 bases). Germline V lookup: CDR1 LNHNV, CDR2 YYDKDF (reference sequence). V lost 5 bases, J lost 3 bases, and 42 bases lay in between. The CDR3 covers 24 residues. CDR3 in DNA: TGTGCCACCAGCCCAACTACCCGACAGTTCGTAGGACCCCGACGGGGGTCCGTTACAGATACGCAGTATTTT. Its protein is CATSPTTRQFVGPRRGSVTDTQYF. The entire variable domain, with the rest obtained from reference TRBV15 and TRBJ2-3, is as follows: DAMVIQNPRYQVTQFGKPVTLSCSQTLNHNVMYWYQQKSSQAPKLLFHYYDKDFNNEADTPDNFQSRRPNTSFCFLDIRSPGLGDTAMYLCATSPTTRQFVGPRRGSVTDTQYFGPGTRLTVL.

The J gene is TRBJ2-1, the V gene TRBV6-5; unclear D gene. CDR1 and CDR2 from the germline V gene are MNHEY and SVGAGI. Trimming shortened V by 0 bases and J by 8 bases, and 8 bases separated the two germline ends. The CDR3 has 13 residues. The CDR3 spells CASSYSSWDEQFF. CDR3 in DNA: TGTGCCAGCAGTTACTCATCCTGGGATGAGCAGTTCTTC.

This chain connects TRBV21-1 to TRBJ1-4; the D call in the table, TRBD1, was not verified against the DNA. TRBV21-1 is an annotated pseudogene. The CDR3 sequence is 18 residues long. CDR3 in amino acids: CASSKDPYSQPTNEKLFF. In DNA, the CDR3 is TGTGCCAGCAGCAAAGACCCTTACTCACAGCCAACTAATGAAAAACTGTTTTTT.